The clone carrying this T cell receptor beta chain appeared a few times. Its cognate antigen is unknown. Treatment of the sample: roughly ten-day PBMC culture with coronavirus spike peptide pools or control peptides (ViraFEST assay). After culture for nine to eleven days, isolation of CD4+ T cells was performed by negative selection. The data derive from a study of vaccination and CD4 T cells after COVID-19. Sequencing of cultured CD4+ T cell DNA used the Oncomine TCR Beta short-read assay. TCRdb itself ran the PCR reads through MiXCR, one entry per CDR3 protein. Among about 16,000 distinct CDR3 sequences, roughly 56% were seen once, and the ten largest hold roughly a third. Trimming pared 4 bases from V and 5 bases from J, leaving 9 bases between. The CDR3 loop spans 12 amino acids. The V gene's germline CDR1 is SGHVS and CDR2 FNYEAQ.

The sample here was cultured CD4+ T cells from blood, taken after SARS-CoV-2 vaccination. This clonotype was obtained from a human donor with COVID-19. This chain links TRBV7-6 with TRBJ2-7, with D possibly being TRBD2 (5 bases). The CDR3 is CASSSGSHEQYF. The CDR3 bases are TGTGCCAGCAGCTCGGGGTCCCACGAGCAGTACTTC.